The following is a TCR beta chain sequence with its context. This record comes from a study of blood T cell repertoires in COVID-19. The method was immunoSEQ multiplex PCR; TCRdb's version includes in-frame clones alone and lacks a portion of them. The table lists around 300,000 clones, around 83% of them singletons. Per germline, CDR1 MNHEY and CDR2 SVGAGI. CDR3 length equals 12 residues. Between the trimmed V and J ends, which lost 6 bases and 8 bases, there was a span of 11 bases. The TCR sequence derives from a man aged 25 to 45 with active or convalescent COVID-19. The sample was peripheral blood. The chain combines TRBV6-5 with TRBJ2-1; D gene uncertain. This CDR3 is CASSSPGYEQFF. CDR3 in DNA: TGTGCCAGCAGCTCACCGGGTTATGAGCAGTTCTTC.